This TCR beta chain was found in a study of cytomegalovirus exposure and HLA in healthy donors. PCR used 60 Vbeta primers and 13 Jbeta primers. Using immunoSEQ multiplex PCR, the repertoire was profiled, and TCRdb retains in-frame clones only, with some absent. The table includes about 120,000 clones, more than 60% detected once. This CDR3 contains 16 residues. V was pared by 4 bases and J by 2 bases, with 8 bases of the junction left unmatched. CDR1 and CDR2 from the germline V gene are SGHNT and YYREEE (reference sequence). Sequenced material: PBMCs. The gene calls are TRBV5-4 and TRBJ2-1; 8 bases match TRBD1. The clonotype originates from a middle-aged man in good health and CMV-seropositive. CDR3 region: CASSEISGGAYNEQFF. The CDR3, as DNA: TGTGCCAGCAGCGAGATCTCAGGGGGCGCCTACAATGAGCAGTTCTTC.